This entry is about one T cell receptor beta chain. Those who participated ranged in age from roughly 18 to 100 years and resided in under 25 US areas. Clones were read by immunoSEQ multiplex PCR, and TCRdb kept only the in-frame ones, dropping some. The data contain hundreds of thousands of clones, roughly 91% of them seen just once; the ten biggest clones take up 2.9%. The CDR3 is 15 residues long. Losses at the gene ends were 4 bases for V and 4 bases for J; bases not matched to a gene: 4. CDR1 is SGHDT and CDR2 is YYEEEE in the germline V gene. These data belong to a study of blood T cell repertoires in COVID-19.

This rearrangement joins TRBV5-6 to TRBJ2-7; 14 bases are shared with TRBD2. The sequencing input was PBMCs or T cells enriched from blood (not recorded which). The source of this sequence is a woman aged 45-60 years who had been exposed to COVID-19. CDR3 protein: CASSLGLAGGYEQYF. DNA of the CDR3: TGTGCCAGCAGCCTAGGACTAGCGGGGGGTTACGAGCAGTACTTC.